A single T cell receptor beta chain is shown here with its context. The target antigen is unknown. Germline V lookup: CDR1 MRHNA, CDR2 SNTAGT. The CDR3 covers 14 residues. V lost 6 bases, J lost 8 bases, and 14 bases lay in between. The sample comes from a study of T cell repertoires in cytomegalovirus infection. TCRdb reanalysed the reads using MiXCR and keeps one entry per CDR3 protein. The table includes 400,000 to 600,000 distinct CDR3 sequences, more than 40% detected once. This specimen consisted of cultured PBMCs, obtained from culture after CMV antigen stimulation. This chain uses TRBV6-4 with TRBJ1-6; the D is unclear. The TCR was taken from a human donor in good health (CMV status not recorded). Some clones in this sample may be carry-over from other donors' samples. This CDR3 reads CASRRSLRDSPLHF. Here the CDR3 DNA reads TGTGCCAGCAGGAGGTCTCTGAGAGATTCACCCCTCCACTTT.